This T cell receptor beta chain was recorded in a study of cytotoxic CD8 clonotypes in ibrutinib-treated CLL. Concerning this clone: Its antigen remains unknown.

Libraries were prepared by immunoSEQ multiplex PCR; TCRdb keeps only in-frame clonotypes and omits some of them. The table lists some 200,000 clones, roughly 73% of them singletons. CDR1 is MNHEY, CDR2 SVGAGI, per germline. This CDR3 has 15 residues. The germline V and J ends were trimmed by 0 bases and 4 bases, with 10 bases remaining between them. Notes on the study in general: Clonality went up at the time of ibrutinib response, stayed stable in sustained remission, and later dropped back toward its baseline level at progression. The study found baseline clonality above age-matched healthy donors, tracking circulating CD8+ T-cell counts.

This sequence joins TRBV6-5 and TRBJ1-3; TRBD1 might be the D (6 bases). The sequencing used PBMCs, collected after 12 months of ibrutinib treatment. This clonotype originated in a human donor with chronic lymphocytic leukemia. CDR3 sequence (DNA): TGTGCCAGCAGTTACTCGCGGGACACAGGAAACACCATATATTTT. Translated, it gives CASSYSRDTGNTIYF.